This entry concerns a single T cell receptor (beta chain). The sample belongs to a study of shared clonotypes between healthy human individuals. This CDR3 contains 13 residues. Trimming cost V 2 bases and J 14 bases; bases outside gene matches: 7. CDR1 and CDR2 from the germline V gene are MDHEN and SYDVKM. Here immunoSEQ multiplex PCR was the method, and the copy in TCRdb shows in-frame clones only, minus some. The profile shows around 1,100,000 clones, 77% of them singletons. What was sequenced was memory CD4+ T cells from PBMCs. Subset noted: CD45RA-negative fraction. The receptor comes from a man younger than 30 in good health. Some clones in this sample may be carry-over from other donors' samples. The rearrangement links TRBV28 to TRBJ2-1; 9 bases are a match to TRBD2. The CDR3 protein is CASSLRTIAGEFF. Written as DNA, the CDR3 is TGTGCCAGCAGTTTACGGACCATAGCGGGAGAGTTCTTC.